The 13 T cell receptor beta chains presented below share a single source sample, sequenced in a study of T cells in Graves' hyperthyroidism and ophthalmopathy. RNA transcripts provided the source from which TCR beta CDR3 regions were amplified. A first-round RT-PCR of the TCR CDR3 used the HTBI primer set. TCRdb recomputed calls from the multiplex PCR reads with MiXCR, one row per CDR3 protein. The table records over 700,000 distinct CDR3 sequences, around 38% of them present only once. The sequenced material came from blood. The receptors derive from a man younger than 30 with Graves' hyperthyroidism.

The chain has TRBV7-9 and TRBJ2-7, with a weak D call TRBD1 (5 bases). Germline V lookup: CDR1 SEHNR, CDR2 FQNEAQ (reference sequence). Trimming pared 1 base from V and 7 bases from J, leaving 17 bases between. This CDR3 contains 15 residues. CDR3 region: CASSLGGQGMMEQYF. Here the CDR3 DNA reads TGTGCCAGCAGCTTAGGGGGTCAGGGCATGATGGAGCAGTACTTC.

The gene calls are TRBV20-1 and TRBJ2-7, with a weak D call TRBD2 (6 bases). Germline CDR1 and CDR2: DFQATT and SNEGSKA (reference sequence). The CDR3 extends over 13 amino acids. Trimming took off 6 bases at V and 6 bases at J, with 18 bases between the two ends. CDR3 nucleotide sequence: TGCAGTGCCGGACACCCGGGACTTCGCGAGCAGTACTTC. Its protein product is CSAGHPGLREQYF.

The chain recombines TRBV7-2 with TRBJ2-6; D unresolved. The ends were cut back, 1 base at V and 3 bases at J, with 4 bases in the middle. This CDR3 contains 14 residues. CDR1 and CDR2 from the germline V gene are SGHTA and FQGNSA. CDR3 in DNA: TGTGCCAGCAGCTTAGGGTATGGGGCCAACGTCCTGACTTTC. Protein sequence: CASSLGYGANVLTF.

Notes on this clonotype: This could be a read error, since a much larger clone is one nucleotide away. The rearrangement uses TRBV25-1 and TRBJ2-5; TRBD2 agrees at 8 bases. The CDR3 sequence is 16 residues long. Trimming took 3 bases from V and 4 from J; bases not matched to a gene: 10. CDR1 MGHDK and CDR2 SYGVNS come from the germline V gene. The CDR3 DNA follows: TGTGCCAGCAGTGACCCTGGAGCGGGGGTCCTAGAGACCCAGTACTTC. This codes for CASSDPGAGVLETQYF.

This clonotype showed up just a few times. V gene TRBV4-2 combines with J gene TRBJ2-7; possible D gene TRBD1, 5 bases. V was clipped by 4 bases and J by 2 bases, with 18 bases between them. Germline CDR1 and CDR2: LGHNA and YNFKEQ. The CDR3 consists of 16 residues. CDR3 nucleotide sequence: TGTGCCAGCAGCCCCACGGGCAGGGTTGGGGCCTACGAGCAGTACTTC. Translation: CASSPTGRVGAYEQYF.

This clonotype was seen more than once but under ten times. This sequence joins TRBV20-1 and TRBJ2-5; D is uncertain. This CDR3 region has 12 residues. V lost 3 bases, J lost 4 bases, and 9 bases lay in between. CDR1 and CDR2 from the germline V gene are DFQATT and SNEGSKA (reference sequence). CDR3 DNA sequence: TGCAGTGCTAGGACACCGCGAGAGACCCAGTACTTC. Translated, it gives CSARTPRETQYF.

This chain connects TRBV2 to TRBJ1-4; D is unclear. With 8 bases removed from V and 7 bases from J, the gap between germline ends came to 11 bases. The germline gives CDR1 SNHLY, CDR2 FYNNEI. This CDR3 is built from 12 residues. CDR3 protein: CASGTSGEKLFF. CDR3 in DNA: TGTGCCAGCGGCACGTCCGGTGAAAAACTGTTTTTT.

This clonotype was detected a few times. V and J are TRBV2 and TRBJ2-1; maybe TRBD1 (6 bases). Germline V lookup: CDR1 SNHLY, CDR2 FYNNEI. CDR3 length: 13 amino acids. Trimming took off 4 bases at V and 10 bases at J, with 14 bases between the two ends. The CDR3 DNA reads as TGTGCCAGCAGTGGCACAGGGCGAGGGGAGCAGTTCTTC. Translation: CASSGTGRGEQFF.

The chain uses TRBV10-3 and TRBJ1-1; D remains unclear. Germline-derived CDR1 and CDR2 are ENHRY and SYGVKD. The length of the CDR3 is 12 residues. The V end lost 10 bases, the J end lost 6 bases, and 15 bases lay between the germline ends. The CDR3 sequence: CANGRAKAEAFF. Here the CDR3 DNA reads TGTGCCAACGGACGGGCGAAGGCTGAAGCTTTCTTT.

The genes are TRBV19 and TRBJ1-1; no definite D call. This CDR3 is 13 amino acids long. Germline V gene sequence: CDR1 LNHDA, CDR2 SQIVND (reference sequence). V lost 2 bases, J lost 5 bases, and 9 bases lay in between. The CDR3 DNA follows: TGTGCCAGTAGTATAATCGAGGAGACTGAAGCTTTCTTT. The encoded protein is CASSIIEETEAFF.

The V and J genes are TRBV7-9 and TRBJ1-2; D is ambiguous. Trimming left V 8 bases short and J 2 bases short, with 21 bases between. This CDR3 contains 16 residues. The V gene's germline CDR1 is SEHNR and CDR2 FQNEAQ (reference sequence). The CDR3 DNA sequence: TGTGCCAGCGATGAAAGCAATAGTAACGGAAACTATGGCTACACCTTC. Translating gives CASDESNSNGNYGYTF.

The chain uses TRBV4-1 and TRBJ1-5; no clear D. Trimming took off 0 bases at V and 0 bases at J, with 9 bases between the two ends. The germline V gene has CDR1 MGHRA and CDR2 YSYEKL. The CDR3 covers 16 residues. The DNA of the CDR3 is TGCGCCAGCAGCCAAGAAACACCGGGTAGCAATCAGCCCCAGCATTTT. As protein: CASSQETPGSNQPQHF.

V and J are TRBV20-1 and TRBJ1-2, with D perhaps TRBD1 (6 bases). Trimming shortened V by 3 bases and J by 6 bases, and 14 bases separated the two germline ends. The germline CDR1 and CDR2 sequences are DFQATT and SNEGSKA (reference sequence). CDR3 length: 13 amino acids. The CDR3 DNA follows: TGCAGTGCTAGGGTGTCGGCAGGGGATGGCTACACCTTC. This gives the protein CSARVSAGDGYTF.